This T cell receptor (beta chain) was captured by sequencing in a study of blood T cell repertoires in COVID-19. For the study at large: From T cells, B-cell-depleted T cells, or PBMCs came the material, which was cDNA or gDNA.

Original methodology: Estimation of nucleated cell counts relied on the amplification of reference gene primers. Only in-frame clones appear in the TCRdb table, and some are missing; sequencing was by immunoSEQ multiplex PCR. V and J calls and clone size are given by that table; D and trimming were obtained from the DNA. This sample carries tens of thousands of clones, more than 85% of them seen once, and the ten largest clones take approximately 15%. Germline V gives CDR1 SGHRS, CDR2 YFSETQ. This CDR3 is built from 16 residues. The V segment lost 3 bases and the J segment 4 bases; nucleotides outside the gene matches: 11.

The clonotype was recovered from a human donor with active COVID-19. The donor label of this sample is uncertain. The chain couples TRBV5-1 to TRBJ1-2; TRBD1 matches 8 bases. Sequencing was carried out using peripheral blood. CDR3 DNA: TGCGCCAGCAGCTCGTCGACAGGGGATTTCCGCTATGGCTACACCTTC. Its translation: CASSSSTGDFRYGYTF. Using reference TRBV5-1 and TRBJ1-2 for the parts outside the CDR3, the full variable domain is KAGVTQTPRYLIKTRGQQVTLSCSPISGHRSVSWYQQTPGQGLQFLFEYFSETQRNKGNFPGRFSGRQFSNSRSEMNVSTLELGDSALYLCASSSSTGDFRYGYTFGSGTRLTVV.